The sequence of this TCR beta chain was determined in a study of cytomegalovirus exposure and HLA in healthy donors. Overall study: Researchers previously reported finding roughly 120 million unique TCR beta sequences from roughly 200 million T cells.

PCR amplification relied on 60 Vbeta primers (plus 13 Jbeta primers). The data were produced by immunoSEQ multiplex PCR, yet TCRdb's version contains in-frame clones alone and is incomplete. The data hold 120,000 or so clones, with around 70% observed a single time. Only a few counts were recorded for this clone. Germline CDR1 MNHNY, CDR2 SVGAGI (reference sequence). There are 16 residues in the CDR3. The ends lost 5 bases at V and 6 bases at J; junction bases unmatched: 8. The receptor's source is a woman aged 35 to 49 in good health and CMV-seropositive. This chain connects TRBV6-6 to TRBJ1-5; 12 nucleotides line up with TRBD1. The material sequenced was PBMCs. The DNA of the CDR3 is TGTGCCAGCAGTCAGGGACAGGGGGCTATGAGTCAGCCCCAGCATTTT. Its translation: CASSQGQGAMSQPQHF.